Described below is a single TCR beta chain sequence and its context. Antigen: not known. A quantitative 5'-RACE method, one with molecular barcodes, was used to make TCR beta libraries. TCRdb passed the 5' RACE reads through MiXCR, listing each CDR3 protein once. The repertoire holds around 220,000 distinct CDR3 sequences, with about 16% as singletons. The data stem from a study of CD8 T cells in ankylosing spondylitis. Study conclusions and caveats: A TCR beta motif made of about eight highly homologous variants seemed typical of ankylosing spondylitis blood. Disease-linked clones reportedly concentrated significantly in matched ankylosing spondylitis synovial fluid.

Sequenced: blood, either unsorted or a sorted T cell fraction (not recorded which). The receptor's source is a male donor with ankylosing spondylitis.

In nucleotides, the CDR3 is TGTGCCAGCAGCTTGGATCTGGACAGGGGGCGTCATGGCTACACCTTC. Translation gives CASSLDLDRGRHGYTF. This chain uses TRBV5-5 with TRBJ1-2, with 11 bases matching TRBD1. Germline lookup yields CDR1 SGHKS and CDR2 YYEKEE (reference sequence). The CDR3 has 16 residues. The J segment lost 6 bases and the V segment lost 0 bases, leaving 7 bases of the junction unmatched.